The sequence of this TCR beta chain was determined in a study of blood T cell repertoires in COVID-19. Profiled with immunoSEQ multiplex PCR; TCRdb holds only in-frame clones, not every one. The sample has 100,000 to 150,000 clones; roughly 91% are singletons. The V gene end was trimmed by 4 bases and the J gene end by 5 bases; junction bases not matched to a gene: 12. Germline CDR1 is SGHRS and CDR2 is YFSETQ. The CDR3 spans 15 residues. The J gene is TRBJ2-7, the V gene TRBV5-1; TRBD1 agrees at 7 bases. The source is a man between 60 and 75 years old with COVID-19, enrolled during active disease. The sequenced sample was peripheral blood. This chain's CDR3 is CASSGTGVLGHEQYF. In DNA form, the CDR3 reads TGCGCCAGCAGCGGTACAGGGGTTCTAGGACACGAGCAGTACTTC.